This T cell receptor beta chain was identified in a study of T cells after yellow fever vaccination. Study outcomes and limitations: At around 95% for CD4 and about 88% for CD8, most primary-vaccination clones showed up again after the booster.

A single record per CDR3 protein comes from TCRdb applying MiXCR to the 5' RACE reads. The sample yields about 320,000 distinct CDR3 sequences, roughly a tenth seen once. This clonotype was picked up many times. Antigen specificity is unknown. The CDR3 runs to 14 residues. Trimming left V 7 bases short and J 1 base short, with 12 bases between. CDR1 is SGDLS and CDR2 is YYNGEE in the germline V gene. The sample consisted of CD4+ T cells sorted from PBMCs, taken 45 days after the yellow fever booster vaccination. The clonotype was recovered from a man aged 18 to 29 who received the YFV17D yellow fever vaccine. The rearrangement joins TRBV9 to TRBJ1-3; D call uncertain. Here the CDR3 DNA reads TGTGCCAGCGCTCCGGGGAGGTCTGGAAACACCATATATTTT. It is translated as CASAPGRSGNTIYF.